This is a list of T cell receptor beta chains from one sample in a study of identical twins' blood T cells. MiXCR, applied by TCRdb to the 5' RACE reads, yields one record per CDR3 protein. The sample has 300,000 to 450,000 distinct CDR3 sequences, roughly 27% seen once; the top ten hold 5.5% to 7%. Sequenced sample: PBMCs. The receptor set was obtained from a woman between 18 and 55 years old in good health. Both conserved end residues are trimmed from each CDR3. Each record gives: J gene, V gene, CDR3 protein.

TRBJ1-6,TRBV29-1,SVSDGNSPLH
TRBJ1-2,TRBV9,ASSVDGIPYGYI
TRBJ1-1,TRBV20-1,SAPGDRGAEAF
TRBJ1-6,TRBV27,ASSFMVDSPLH
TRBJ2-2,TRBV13,ASSLSEGSKTGELF
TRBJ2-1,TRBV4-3,ASSQDKTSGSTDEQF
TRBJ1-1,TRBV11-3,ASSSSRHSEAEAF
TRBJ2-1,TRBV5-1,ASRFIRTRQF
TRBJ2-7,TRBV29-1,SVQQPILREQY
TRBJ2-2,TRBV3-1,ASSPRLAELTNTGELF
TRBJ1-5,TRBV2,ASSRQGYDQPQH
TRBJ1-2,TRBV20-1,SAGDRRNYGYT
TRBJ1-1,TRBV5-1,ASSGTSNTEAF
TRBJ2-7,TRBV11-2,ASRELGDEQY
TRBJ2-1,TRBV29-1,SGRTPDRGQF
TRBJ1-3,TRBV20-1,SATGGRGSGNTIY
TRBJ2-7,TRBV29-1,SVKLAVHEQY
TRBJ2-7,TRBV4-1,ASSQDNTRPSYEQY
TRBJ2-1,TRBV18,ASSRALAVLRNEQF
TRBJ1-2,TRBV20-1,SANTGTGGNYGYT
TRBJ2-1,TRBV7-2,ASTRQVSYNEQF
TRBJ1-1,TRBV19,ASSMVGRAF
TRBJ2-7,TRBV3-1,ASRLASGSYEQY
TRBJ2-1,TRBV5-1,ASSLEPLGSSYNEQF
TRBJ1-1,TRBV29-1,LSQGISNTEAF
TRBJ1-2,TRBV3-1,ASSPRGGSDGYT
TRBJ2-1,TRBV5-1,ASNSGLAAYNEQF
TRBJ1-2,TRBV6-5,ASSYVGVGYGYT
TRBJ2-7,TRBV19,ASSSGSDYYEQY
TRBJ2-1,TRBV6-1,ASIPGTSGYNEQF
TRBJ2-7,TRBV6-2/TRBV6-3,ASSYESPGPYEQY
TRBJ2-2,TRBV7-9,ASAGVRTDTGELF
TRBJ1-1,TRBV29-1,SALMNTEAF
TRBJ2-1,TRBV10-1,SSSDGTSGSNEQF
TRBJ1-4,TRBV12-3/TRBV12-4,ASSFTSYERKREKLF
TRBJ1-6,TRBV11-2,ASSLLRDRANSPLH
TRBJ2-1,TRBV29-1,SVAASGDNEQF
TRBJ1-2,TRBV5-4,ASSLNHRGDGYT
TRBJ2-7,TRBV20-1,SARDPSNYEQY
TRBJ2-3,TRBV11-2,ASSLGFGPDTQY
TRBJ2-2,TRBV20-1,SARDPRTSGGPGELF